This T cell receptor beta chain emerged from a study of cytomegalovirus exposure and HLA in healthy donors. Trimming cost V 5 bases and J 9 bases, with 14 bases left between them. This CDR3 has 13 amino acids. CDR1 MNHEY and CDR2 SMNVEV come from the germline V gene (reference sequence). 13 Jbeta primers and 60 Vbeta primers were used for the PCR. Produced via immunoSEQ multiplex PCR; TCRdb's table is partial and in-frame only. The sample gives some 180,000 clones, 70% to 90% of which show up once; under 3% is in the top ten. The sample consisted of PBMCs. This sequence was found in a woman aged 45-59 years in good health and CMV-seronegative. The V call is TRBV27, the J call TRBJ2-4; D remains unclear. The DNA for the CDR3 is TGTGCCAGCAGTCCCCGTGGCGGCGGCATTCAGTACTTC. This sequence encodes CASSPRGGGIQYF.